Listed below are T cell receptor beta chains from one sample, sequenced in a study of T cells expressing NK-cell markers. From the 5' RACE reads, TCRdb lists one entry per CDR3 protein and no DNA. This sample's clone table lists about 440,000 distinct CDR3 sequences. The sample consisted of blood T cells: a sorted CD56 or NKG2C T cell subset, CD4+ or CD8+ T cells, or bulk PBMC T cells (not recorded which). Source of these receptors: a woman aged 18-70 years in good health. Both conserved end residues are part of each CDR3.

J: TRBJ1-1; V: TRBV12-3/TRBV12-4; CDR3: CASSSRWRNTEAFF
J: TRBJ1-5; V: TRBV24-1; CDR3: CATSDWGGLGNQPQHF
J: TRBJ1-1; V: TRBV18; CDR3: CASSPLPQDSLNTEAFF
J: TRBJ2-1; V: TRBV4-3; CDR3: CASSRQGALMYNEQFF
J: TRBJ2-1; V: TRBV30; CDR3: CAWSVARGNEQFF
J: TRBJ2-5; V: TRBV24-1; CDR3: CATSDLAGETQYF
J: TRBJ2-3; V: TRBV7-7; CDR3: CASSLITSGMADTQYF
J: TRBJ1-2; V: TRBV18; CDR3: CASSSPGTGDYGYTF
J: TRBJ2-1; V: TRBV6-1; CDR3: CASRKIRQGRNEQFF
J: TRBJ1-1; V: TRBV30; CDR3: CAWSDRADTEAFF
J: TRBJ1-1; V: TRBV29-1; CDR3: CSVEGMWNTEAFF
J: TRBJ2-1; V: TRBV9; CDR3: CASSPQLAGGLNEQFF
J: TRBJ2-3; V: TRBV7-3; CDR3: CASSLGQISTDTQYF
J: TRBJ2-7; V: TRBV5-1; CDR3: CASSLAGQGVYEQYF
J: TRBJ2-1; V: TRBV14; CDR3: CASTPGKRSYFNEQFF
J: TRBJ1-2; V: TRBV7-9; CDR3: CASSLVGFYGYTF
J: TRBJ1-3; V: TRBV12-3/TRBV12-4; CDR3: CASTPWGGTGNTIYF
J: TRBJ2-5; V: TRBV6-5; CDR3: CASSYSAGQETQYF
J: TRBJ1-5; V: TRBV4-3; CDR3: CASSQTTGSNQPQHF
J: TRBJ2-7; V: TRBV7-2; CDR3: CASSSTRLSEQYF
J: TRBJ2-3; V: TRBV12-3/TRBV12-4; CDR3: CASSLALDRSTDTQYF
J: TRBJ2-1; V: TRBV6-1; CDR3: CASSSSHTFNEQFF
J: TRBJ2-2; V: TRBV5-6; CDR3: CASSFRTATGELFF
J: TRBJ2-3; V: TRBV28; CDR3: CASSPSELETQYF
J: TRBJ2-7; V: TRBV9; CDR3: CASSVFDSYYEQYF
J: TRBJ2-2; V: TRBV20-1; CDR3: CSAVRAGGTSGSGTGELFF
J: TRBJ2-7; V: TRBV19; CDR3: CASSIDGTGYYEQYF
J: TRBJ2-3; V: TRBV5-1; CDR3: CASSTRTSTDTQYF
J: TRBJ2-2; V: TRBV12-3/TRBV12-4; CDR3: CASRADRGNTGELFF
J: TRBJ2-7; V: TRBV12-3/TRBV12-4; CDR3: CASSLPPSYEQYF
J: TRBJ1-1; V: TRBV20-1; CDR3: CSAKQRTAYTEAFF
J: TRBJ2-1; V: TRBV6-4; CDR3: CASAVLAGGGNEQFF
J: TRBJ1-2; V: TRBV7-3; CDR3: CASSPPGPAYGYTF
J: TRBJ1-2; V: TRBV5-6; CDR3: CASSPRGVSYGYTF
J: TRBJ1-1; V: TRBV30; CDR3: CAWTPLRGRLETEAFF
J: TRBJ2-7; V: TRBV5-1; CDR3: CASSPQGPMQEQYF
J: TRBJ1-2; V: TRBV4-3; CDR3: CASSPAGVSNYGYTF
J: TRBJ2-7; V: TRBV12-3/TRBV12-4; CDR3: CASSWDGLGYEQYF
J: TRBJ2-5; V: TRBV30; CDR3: CAWSVSAAPQETQYF
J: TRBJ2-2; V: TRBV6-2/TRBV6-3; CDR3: CASSYSPFAGLTGELFF
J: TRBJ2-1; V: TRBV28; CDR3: CASSHRYNEQFF
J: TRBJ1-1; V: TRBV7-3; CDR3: CASSLIPLGRGHNTEAFF
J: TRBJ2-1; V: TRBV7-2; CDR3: CASSLAMASNEQFF
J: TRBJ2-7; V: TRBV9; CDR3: CASSVAEGRYSYEQYF
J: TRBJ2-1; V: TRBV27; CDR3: CASSFGGFNEQFF
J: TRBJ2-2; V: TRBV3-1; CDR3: CASSEGTGGPGELFF
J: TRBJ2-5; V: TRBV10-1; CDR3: CASSESRLAGIYQETQYF
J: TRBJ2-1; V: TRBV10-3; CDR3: CAITGGRGNNEQFF